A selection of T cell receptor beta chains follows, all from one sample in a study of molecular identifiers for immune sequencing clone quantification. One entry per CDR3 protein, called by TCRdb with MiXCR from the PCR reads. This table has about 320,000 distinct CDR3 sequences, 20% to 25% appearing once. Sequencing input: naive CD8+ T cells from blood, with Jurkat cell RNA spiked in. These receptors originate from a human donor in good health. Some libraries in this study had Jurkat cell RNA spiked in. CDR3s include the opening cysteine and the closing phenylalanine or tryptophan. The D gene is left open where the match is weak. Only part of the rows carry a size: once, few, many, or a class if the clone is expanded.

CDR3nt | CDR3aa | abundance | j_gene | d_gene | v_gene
TGTGCCAGCAGCTTAGCAGCCCCGGGACCAGGGGACACCGGGGAGCTGTTTTTT | CASSLAAPGPGDTGELFF | many | TRBJ2-2 | - | TRBV7-9
TGTGCCACCAGCGACGAGGGGGCTATCTCCTACGAGCAGTACTTC | CATSDEGAISYEQYF | - | TRBJ2-7 | TRBD1 | TRBV15
TGTGCCAGCAGCTTATTTAACAGAGGCTACGAGCAGTACTTC | CASSLFNRGYEQYF | few | TRBJ2-7 | - | TRBV7-6
TGTGCCAGCAGCTTTGGGGACAGTACTGAAGCTTTCTTT | CASSFGDSTEAFF | many | TRBJ1-1 | TRBD1 | TRBV5-8
TGTGCCAGCAGCCCAGATACAGGGGGCTCTATATACAATGAGCAGTTCTTC | CASSPDTGGSIYNEQFF | - | TRBJ2-1 | TRBD1 | TRBV11-2
TGTGCCAGCACCACGTCGGGCGGCGGGACAGGAAAACTGTTTTTT | CASTTSGGGTGKLFF | few | TRBJ1-4 | TRBD1 | TRBV6-2/TRBV6-3
TGTGCCACTGAAACAGTCTCTGGAAACACCATGTATTTT | CATETVSGNTMYF | - | TRBJ1-3 | - | TRBV30
TGTGCTAGTGGCCCAGGACAGGGACTCTTCCTCACTGAAGCTTTCTTT | CASGPGQGLFLTEAFF | many | TRBJ1-1 | TRBD1 | TRBV12-5
TGTGCCAGCAGCGTAGAGGTTAGATCATCCACAGATACGCAGTATTTT | CASSVEVRSSTDTQYF | many | TRBJ2-3 | - | TRBV9
TGTGCCAGCAGTACTCGACAGGAGCCGACTAGCACAGATACGCAGTATTTT | CASSTRQEPTSTDTQYF | many | TRBJ2-3 | - | TRBV27
TGTGCCAGCAGTTCCGTCCTAGCGACCAATGAGCAGTTCTTC | CASSSVLATNEQFF | many | TRBJ2-1 | - | TRBV27
TGTGCCAGCAGCCCCACGGACAGTAGGAAGACCCAGTACTTC | CASSPTDSRKTQYF | few | TRBJ2-5 | - | TRBV3-1
TGTGCCAGCAGGCACAGGGGGGACTACGAGCAGTACTTC | CASRHRGDYEQYF | - | TRBJ2-7 | TRBD1 | TRBV12-3/TRBV12-4
TGTGCCAGCAGCGTGGCTAGCACAGATATGCAGTATTTT | CASSVASTDMQYF | - | TRBJ2-3 | - | TRBV12-3/TRBV12-4
TGTGCCAGCAGCGGTAGCAGGGAGTTGAACTATGGCTACACCTTC | CASSGSRELNYGYTF | many | TRBJ1-2 | - | TRBV2
TGTGCCAGCAGCCCGAGAATAGCGGGTGTCTACGAGCAGTACTTC | CASSPRIAGVYEQYF | - | TRBJ2-7 | TRBD2 | TRBV3-1
TGTGCCAGCAGCTCCCAACCACTAGCGGGGGGTTCAGATACGCAGTATTTT | CASSSQPLAGGSDTQYF | many | TRBJ2-3 | TRBD2 | TRBV7-2
TGCAGTGCTAGACACCGGGGGGCGGGAGCTCCCTACGGGCAGTACTTC | CSARHRGAGAPYGQYF | - | TRBJ2-7 | - | TRBV20-1
TGCAGTGCTGCGTTCCGGACAGACATCTACGAGCAGTACTTC | CSAAFRTDIYEQYF | - | TRBJ2-7 | - | TRBV20-1
TGTGCCAGCAGCCCCCGCGGGACTAGCGGGAGCGTGATGCTTGATACGCAGTATTTT | CASSPRGTSGSVMLDTQYF | - | TRBJ2-3 | TRBD2 | TRBV11-2
TGTGCCAGCAGCCCTATTCAAGAGACCCAGTACTTC | CASSPIQETQYF | many | TRBJ2-5 | - | TRBV11-2
TGTGCCAGCAGCCCTCTCCTTCCAAATACGCAGTATTTT | CASSPLLPNTQYF | many | TRBJ2-3 | - | TRBV7-9
TGTGCCAGCAGTTTTACTGGAAAACTGTTTTTT | CASSFTGKLFF | few | TRBJ1-4 | - | TRBV28
TGTGCCAGCAGTTCGGGGAGTCAGAATCAGCCCCAGCATTTT | CASSSGSQNQPQHF | many | TRBJ1-5 | - | TRBV6-5
TGTGCCAGCAGTTTTTACGGGGGCTATGGCTACACCTTC | CASSFYGGYGYTF | many | TRBJ1-2 | - | TRBV12-3/TRBV12-4
TGTGCCAGCAGCTTAAAGCGGGGGCCTAGCACAGATACGCAGTATTTT | CASSLKRGPSTDTQYF | many | TRBJ2-3 | TRBD2 | TRBV7-8
TGTGCCAGCAGCTTAGGAGCCAGGCCCTACAATGAGCAGTTCTTC | CASSLGARPYNEQFF | many | TRBJ2-1 | - | TRBV7-2
TGTGCCAGCAGCCCCATAAAGGGACAGGGGGTTCGCATTCAGTACTTC | CASSPIKGQGVRIQYF | many | TRBJ2-4 | TRBD1 | TRBV3-1
TGTGCCAGCAGTTACGGAGTCGGGGGAAGCTACGAGCAGTACTTC | CASSYGVGGSYEQYF | many | TRBJ2-7 | - | TRBV6-5
TGTGCCAGTAGTTCGGCTAGCGGGGTATCCTACGAGCAGTACTTC | CASSSASGVSYEQYF | - | TRBJ2-7 | TRBD2 | TRBV19
TGCAGTGCTAGCTATCGGGAAGAGACCCAGTACTTC | CSASYREETQYF | many | TRBJ2-5 | - | TRBV20-1
TGCAGCGTCGCGGGGCAGGGGGTTAACACCGGGGAGCTGTTTTTT | CSVAGQGVNTGELFF | many | TRBJ2-2 | - | TRBV29-1
TGCGCCAGCAGCCTCGGACTGCAGGGGGATACGCAGTATTTT | CASSLGLQGDTQYF | few | TRBJ2-3 | - | TRBV4-3
TGTGCCAGCAGCCCCCGTGGGGGGGCCCCGGAGGCAGATACGCAGTATTTT | CASSPRGGAPEADTQYF | many | TRBJ2-3 | - | TRBV7-6
TGTGCCAGCAGCCACACGGGGCCCCCCAGCTATGGCTACACCTTC | CASSHTGPPSYGYTF | many | TRBJ1-2 | - | TRBV12-3/TRBV12-4
TGTGCCAGCAGTTTAGTCGGGGGTTACGAGCAGTACTTC | CASSLVGGYEQYF | many | TRBJ2-7 | - | TRBV27
TGTGCCTGGAGTATACTAGTGGATTACAATGAGCAGTTCTTC | CAWSILVDYNEQFF | - | TRBJ2-1 | - | TRBV30
TGCGCCAGCAGCCAAGGCCGGCTCACATACAATGAGCAGTTCTTC | CASSQGRLTYNEQFF | - | TRBJ2-1 | - | TRBV4-3
TGCGCCAGCAGATCCTACTACGGGGCCGGGGAGCTGTTTTTT | CASRSYYGAGELFF | many | TRBJ2-2 | - | TRBV5-1
TGTGCCAGTAGCGGGCGAAGCTCCTACGAGCAGTACTTC | CASSGRSSYEQYF | many | TRBJ2-7 | TRBD2 | TRBV25-1
TGTGCCAGCAGCTTAAGGGGGACTAGCGGGAGGGCGGGCTACAATGAGCAGTTCTTC | CASSLRGTSGRAGYNEQFF | - | TRBJ2-1 | TRBD2 | TRBV7-2